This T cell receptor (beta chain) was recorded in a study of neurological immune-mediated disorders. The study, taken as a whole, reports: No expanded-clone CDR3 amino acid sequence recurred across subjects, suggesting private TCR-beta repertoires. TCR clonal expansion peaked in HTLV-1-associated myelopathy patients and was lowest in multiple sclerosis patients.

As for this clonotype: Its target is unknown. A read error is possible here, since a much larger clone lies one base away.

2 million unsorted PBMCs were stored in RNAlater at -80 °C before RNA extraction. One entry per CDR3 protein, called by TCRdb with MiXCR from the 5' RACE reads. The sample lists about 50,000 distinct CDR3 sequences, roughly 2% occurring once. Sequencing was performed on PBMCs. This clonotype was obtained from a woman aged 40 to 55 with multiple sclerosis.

DNA of the CDR3: TGCAGTGATGAGGTGTTCATGAACACTGAAGCTTTCTTT. Protein product: CSDEVFMNTEAFF. This sequence joins TRBV20-1 and TRBJ1-1; no clear D gene. V lost 7 bases to trimming and J lost 0 bases, with 12 bases between them. Germline V gene data show CDR1 as DFQATT and CDR2 as SNEGSKA (reference sequence). The CDR3 length is 13 residues.